This entry is about one T cell receptor (beta chain). The sample holds many counts of this clonotype. Its antigen target is currently unknown. It has no much larger one-base neighbor in the sample; base qualities were not kept. The data are from a study of T cells in Graves' hyperthyroidism and ophthalmopathy (dated by TCRdb to between 2018 and 2020). Regarding the research as a whole: Peripheral blood was sampled at the time of initial diagnosis, prior to any treatment. A discovery cohort of about a hundred patients, 43 with Graves' ophthalmopathy and over 55 with stable Graves' hyperthyroidism, was used to find distinguishing TCR V-J signatures. Prospective prediction of ophthalmopathy was tested in an independent validation cohort consisting of about 20 hyperthyroidism patients and approximately 16 patients who later progressed to ophthalmopathy. For training and testing, the 100 or so patients in the discovery cohort were randomly divided in a 7:3 ratio. The study also compared thyroid tissue and blood T-cell repertoires from roughly 6 Graves' hyperthyroidism patients. Following sampling, methimazole starting at 30 mg daily was given to hyperthyroidism patients, and high-dose intravenous methylprednisolone was given to ophthalmopathy patients. According to the paper, TCR Vbeta CDR3 sequencing was carried out on more than 120 peripheral blood samples, which came from approximately 41 ophthalmopathy, roughly 75 hyperthyroidism and roughly 17 progressor patients.

Overall results and qualifications from the work: Ophthalmopathy was separated from stable hyperthyroidism by a 13 V-J signature model, with about 86% sensitivity and approximately 84% specificity obtained in cross-validation and 80%/75% obtained in testing. Blood samples also contained most of the expanded thyroid clonotypes (frequency above 0.001), which suggests that blood repertoires may reflect thyroid immune responses. In validation, progression to ophthalmopathy was predicted by the model with nearly 71% sensitivity and roughly 76% specificity, a median of approximately 6.5 months before onset. No statistical method was used to set the sample size in advance, and investigators knew the group allocation.

According to the germline V gene, CDR1 reads MNHEY and CDR2 reads SVGEGT. From cysteine to phenylalanine, the CDR3 is 14 amino acids long. CDR3 DNA only is kept here, 42 bases in frame from base 1. V sheds 2 bases and J sheds 7 bases, leaving 14 bases between their ends. In the ophthalmopathy patients, disease was moderately to severely active, with a Clinical Activity Score of 3 or more, a NOSPECS grade of 4 or more, and a duration of less than 3 months. Any patient with an uncontrolled infection, another autoimmune disease, pregnancy or lactation was excluded. Clinical symptoms, serum thyroxine and TRAb, thyroid ultrasound, and orbital computed tomography formed the basis for the diagnoses. Ficoll-Paque density gradient centrifugation was used to isolate PBMCs from about 9 ml of fresh peripheral blood. Total RNA was extracted with Trizol reagent, and quality was checked on an Agilent 2100 Bioanalyzer.

The TCR beta CDR3 regions were amplified from RNA transcripts. The first round of RT-PCR for the TCR CDR3 was performed with the HTBI primer set and the Qiagen OneStep RT-PCR kit. Libraries were constructed in a second round of multiplex PCR, after which size selection and purification were performed. Sequencing of the libraries was done on an Illumina HiSeq2000 using paired-end 100 bp reads. The published analysis was carried out like this. SOAPnuke was used to process the raw data, with reads discarded if the reads contained adapters or uncalled bases, had a mean Phred below 15, or lacked an exact constant-primer or identifier match. COPE v1.2.5 was used to merge the high-quality paired reads, and each unique nucleotide sequence was defined as a clonotype. MiTCR v1.1 was used to align the clonotypes against IMGT TRBV, TRBD and TRBJ reference segments. The analysis was restricted to V-J combinations with a frequency above 0.0001, which together covered 99.2% of the repertoires. The TCS score was defined as F50 (clonal expansion) divided by E x V (chaos), with BLOSUM62-based TCRdist calculated between CDR3 peptides within each V-J. Welch's t-statistics and random forest reduced 514 V-J features to some 14, which were used in a naive Bayes classifier (R e1071). TCRdb reprocessed the public reads (quality trimming at Q25 with fastp, clone calling with MiXCR) and kept in-frame beta chains. All rows with the same CDR3 protein become a single entry with the most common DNA and genes. Clone size and V and J calls follow TCRdb, not the original study. The table for this sample lists around 340,000 distinct CDR3 sequences; approximately 18% of them were counted only once. The ten largest clones add up to 15% to 19% of the sample.

Sequences were obtained from blood. The sequence was obtained from a woman aged 40 to 49 with Graves' ophthalmopathy. The sequence joins TRBV6-2 or TRBV6-3 to TRBJ2-5, with the D gene too uncertain to name. The CDR3 protein: CASSYDVSARTQYF. The nucleotides are TGTGCCAGCAGTTACGACGTCTCCGCTAGGACCCAGTACTTC.